This TCR beta chain was recovered during a study of T cell responses to AZD1222 COVID-19 vaccine. Of note for this clone: Its antigen remains unidentified.

Assay: immunoSEQ multiplex PCR; the TCRdb copy retains only in-frame clones and omits some. This table holds roughly 110,000 clones, around 91% found once. Between the trimmed V and J ends, which lost 6 bases and 1 base, there was a span of 9 bases. The germline gives CDR1 KGHSH, CDR2 LQKENI. This CDR3 is 13 amino acids long. Broader study findings: At baseline, just five or six AZD1222 recipients tested seropositive. The study found vaccine-associated CD4 TCRs spanning spike, dominant at 160-218 and 743-854. Clonal diversity may have been underestimated, and the donors were mostly white British, with more females than males.

The J gene is TRBJ1-1, the V gene TRBV18; D remains ambiguous. The TCR comes from an adult in good health. The sample consisted of peripheral blood, taken on day 0 of AZD1222 vaccination. In nucleotides, the CDR3 is TGTGCCAGCTCGGATCTAAAGAACACTGAAGCTTTCTTT. This sequence encodes CASSDLKNTEAFF. Full variable domain (rest looked up from reference TRBV18 and TRBJ1-1): NAGVMQNPRHLVRRRGQEARLRCSPMKGHSHVYWYRQLPEEGLKFMVYLQKENIIDESGMPKERFSAEFPKEGPSILRIQQVVRGDSAAYFCASSDLKNTEAFFGQGTRLTVV.